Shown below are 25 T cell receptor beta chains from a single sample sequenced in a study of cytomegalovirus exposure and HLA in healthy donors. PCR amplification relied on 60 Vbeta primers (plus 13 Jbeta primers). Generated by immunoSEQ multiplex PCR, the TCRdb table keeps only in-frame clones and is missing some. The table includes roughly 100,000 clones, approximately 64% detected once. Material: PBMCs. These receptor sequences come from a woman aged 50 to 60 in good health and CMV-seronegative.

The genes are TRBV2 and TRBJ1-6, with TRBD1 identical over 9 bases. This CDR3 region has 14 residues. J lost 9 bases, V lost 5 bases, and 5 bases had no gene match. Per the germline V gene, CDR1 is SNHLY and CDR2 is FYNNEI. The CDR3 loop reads CASSLDRGGSPLHF. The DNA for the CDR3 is TGTGCCAGCAGTCTGGACAGGGGTGGTTCACCCCTCCACTTT. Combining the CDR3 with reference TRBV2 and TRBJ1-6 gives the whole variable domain EPEVTQTPSHQVTQMGQEVILRCVPISNHLYFYWYRQILGQKVEFLVSFYNNEISEKSEIFDDQFSVERPDGSNFTLKIRSTKLEDSAMYFCASSLDRGGSPLHFGNGTRLTVT.

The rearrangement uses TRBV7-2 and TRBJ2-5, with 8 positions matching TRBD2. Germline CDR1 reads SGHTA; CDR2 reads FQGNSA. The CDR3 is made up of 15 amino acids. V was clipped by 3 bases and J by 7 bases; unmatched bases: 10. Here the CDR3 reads CASSFGSGEYTTQYF. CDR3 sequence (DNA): TGTGCCAGCAGCTTCGGTAGCGGGGAATATACGACCCAGTACTTC.

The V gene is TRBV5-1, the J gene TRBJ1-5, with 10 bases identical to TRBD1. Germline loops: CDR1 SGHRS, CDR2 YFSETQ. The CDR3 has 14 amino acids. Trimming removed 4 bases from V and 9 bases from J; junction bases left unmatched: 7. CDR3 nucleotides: TGCGCCAGCAGCCTTTGGACAGGGGGAGGGCCCCAGCATTTT. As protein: CASSLWTGGGPQHF.

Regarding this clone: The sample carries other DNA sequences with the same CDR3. The CDR3 DNA is TGCGCCAGCAGCTCGCACGGGAGCTCCTACGAGCAGTACTTC. It yields the protein CASSSHGSSYEQYF. This rearrangement joins TRBV5-1 to TRBJ2-7; possibly TRBD2 for D (6 bases). CDR1 and CDR2 from the germline V gene are SGHRS and YFSETQ. The CDR3 length is 14 residues. V was pared by 3 bases and J by 0 bases, with 10 bases between.

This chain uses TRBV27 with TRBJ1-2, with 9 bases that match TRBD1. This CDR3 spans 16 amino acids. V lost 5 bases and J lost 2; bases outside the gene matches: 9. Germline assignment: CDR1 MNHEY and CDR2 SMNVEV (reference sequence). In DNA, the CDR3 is TGTGCCAGCAGTCCGGGGACAGGGAAGGTGAACTATGGCTACACCTTC. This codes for CASSPGTGKVNYGYTF.

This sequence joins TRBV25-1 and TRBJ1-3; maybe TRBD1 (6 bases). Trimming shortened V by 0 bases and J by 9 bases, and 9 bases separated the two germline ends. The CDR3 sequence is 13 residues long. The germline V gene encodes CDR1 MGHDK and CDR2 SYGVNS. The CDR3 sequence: CASSEYRGGTIYF. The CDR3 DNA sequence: TGTGCCAGCAGTGAATACAGGGGCGGCACCATATATTTT. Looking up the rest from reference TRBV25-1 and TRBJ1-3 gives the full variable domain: EADIYQTPRYLVIGTGKKITLECSQTMGHDKMYWYQQDPGMELHLIHYSYGVNSTEKGDLSSESTVSRIRTEHFPLTLESARPSHTSQYLCASSEYRGGTIYFGEGSWLTVV.

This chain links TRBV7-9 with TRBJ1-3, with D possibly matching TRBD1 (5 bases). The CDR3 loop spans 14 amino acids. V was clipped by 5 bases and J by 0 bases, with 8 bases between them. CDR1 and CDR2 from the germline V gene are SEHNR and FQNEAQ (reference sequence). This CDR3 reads CASSRQPSGNTIYF. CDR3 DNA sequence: TGTGCCAGCAGCCGACAGCCCTCTGGAAACACCATATATTTT.

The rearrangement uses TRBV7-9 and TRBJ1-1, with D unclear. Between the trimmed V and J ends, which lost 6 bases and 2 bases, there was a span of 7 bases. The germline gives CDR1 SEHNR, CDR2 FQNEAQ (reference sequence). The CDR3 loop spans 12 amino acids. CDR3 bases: TGTGCCAGCAGTAAACACAACACTGAAGCTTTCTTT. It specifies CASSKHNTEAFF.

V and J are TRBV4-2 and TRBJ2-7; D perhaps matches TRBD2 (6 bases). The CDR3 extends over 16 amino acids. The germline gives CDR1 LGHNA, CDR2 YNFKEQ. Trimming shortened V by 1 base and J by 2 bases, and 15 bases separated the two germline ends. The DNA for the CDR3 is TGTGCCAGCAGCCAAGGGAGTCGGGGGAAAGCCTACGAGCAGTACTTC. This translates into CASSQGSRGKAYEQYF.

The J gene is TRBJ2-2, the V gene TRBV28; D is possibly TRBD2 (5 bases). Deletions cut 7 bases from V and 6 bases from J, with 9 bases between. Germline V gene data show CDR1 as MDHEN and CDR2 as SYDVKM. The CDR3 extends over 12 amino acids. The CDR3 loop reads CASKRDPGELFF. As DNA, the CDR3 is TGTGCCAGCAAGAGGGATCCCGGGGAGCTGTTTTTT. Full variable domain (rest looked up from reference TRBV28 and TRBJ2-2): DVKVTQSSRYLVKRTGEKVFLECVQDMDHENMFWYRQDPGLGLRLIYFSYDVKMKEKGDIPEGYSVSREKKERFSLILESASTNQTSMYLCASKRDPGELFFGEGSRLTVL.

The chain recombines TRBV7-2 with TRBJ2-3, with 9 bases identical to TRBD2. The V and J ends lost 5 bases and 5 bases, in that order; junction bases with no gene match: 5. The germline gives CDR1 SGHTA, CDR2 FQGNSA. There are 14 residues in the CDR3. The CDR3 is CASSVGLAIDTQYF. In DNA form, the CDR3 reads TGTGCCAGCAGCGTGGGACTAGCCATAGATACGCAGTATTTT.

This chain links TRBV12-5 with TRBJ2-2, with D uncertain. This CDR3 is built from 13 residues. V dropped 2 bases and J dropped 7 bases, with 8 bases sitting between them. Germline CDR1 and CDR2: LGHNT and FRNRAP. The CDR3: CASGLPENGELFF. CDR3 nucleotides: TGTGCTAGTGGTTTGCCCGAGAACGGGGAGCTGTTTTTT.

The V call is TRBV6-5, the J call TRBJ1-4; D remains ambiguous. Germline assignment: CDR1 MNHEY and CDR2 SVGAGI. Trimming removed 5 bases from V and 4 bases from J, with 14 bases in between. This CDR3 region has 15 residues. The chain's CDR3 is CASSAWGVGNEKLFF. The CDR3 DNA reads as TGTGCCAGCAGTGCATGGGGAGTTGGTAATGAAAAACTGTTTTTT.

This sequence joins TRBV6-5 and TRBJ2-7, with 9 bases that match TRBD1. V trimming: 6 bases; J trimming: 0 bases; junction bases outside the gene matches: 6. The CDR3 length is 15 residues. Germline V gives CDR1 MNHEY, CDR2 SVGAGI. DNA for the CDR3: TGTGCCAGCAGACGATCGGGACAGGGCTCCTACGAGCAGTACTTC. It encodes CASRRSGQGSYEQYF.

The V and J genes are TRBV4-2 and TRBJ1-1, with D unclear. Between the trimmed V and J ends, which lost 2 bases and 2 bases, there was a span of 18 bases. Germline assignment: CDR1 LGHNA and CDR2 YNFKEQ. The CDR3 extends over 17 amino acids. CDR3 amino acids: CASSQSGRGLINTEAFF. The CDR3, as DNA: TGTGCCAGCAGCCAATCCGGTCGAGGCCTTATAAACACTGAAGCTTTCTTT.

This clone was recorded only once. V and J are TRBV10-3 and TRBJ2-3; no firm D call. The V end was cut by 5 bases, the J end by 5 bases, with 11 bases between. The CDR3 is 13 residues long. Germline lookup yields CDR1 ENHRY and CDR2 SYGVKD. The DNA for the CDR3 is TGTGCCATCAGTACAGACAAGGAAGATACGCAGTATTTT. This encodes CAISTDKEDTQYF.

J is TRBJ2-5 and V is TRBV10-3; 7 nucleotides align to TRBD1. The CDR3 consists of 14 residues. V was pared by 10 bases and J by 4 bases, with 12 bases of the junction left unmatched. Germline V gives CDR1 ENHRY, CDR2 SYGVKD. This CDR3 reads CATREGGTGETQYF. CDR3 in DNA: TGTGCCACGAGGGAAGGGGGCACCGGAGAGACCCAGTACTTC.

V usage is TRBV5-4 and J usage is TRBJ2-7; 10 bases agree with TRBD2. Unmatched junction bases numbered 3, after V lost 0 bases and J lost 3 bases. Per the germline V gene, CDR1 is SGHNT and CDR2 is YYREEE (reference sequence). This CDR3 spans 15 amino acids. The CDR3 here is CASSLGTSGFYEQYF. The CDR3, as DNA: TGTGCCAGCAGCTTGGGGACTAGCGGCTTCTACGAGCAGTACTTC.

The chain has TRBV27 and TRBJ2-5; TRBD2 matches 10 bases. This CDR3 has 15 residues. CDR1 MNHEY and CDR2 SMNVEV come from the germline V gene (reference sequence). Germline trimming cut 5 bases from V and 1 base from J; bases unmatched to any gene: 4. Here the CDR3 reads CASSPRLAGQETQYF. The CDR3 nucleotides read TGTGCCAGCAGTCCACGACTAGCGGGCCAAGAGACCCAGTACTTC.

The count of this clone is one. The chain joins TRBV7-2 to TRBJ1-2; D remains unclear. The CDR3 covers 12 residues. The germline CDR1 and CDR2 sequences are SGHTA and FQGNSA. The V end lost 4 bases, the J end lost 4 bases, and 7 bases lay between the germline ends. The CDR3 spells CASSSTPYGYTF. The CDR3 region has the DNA TGTGCCAGCAGCTCTACGCCCTATGGCTACACCTTC.

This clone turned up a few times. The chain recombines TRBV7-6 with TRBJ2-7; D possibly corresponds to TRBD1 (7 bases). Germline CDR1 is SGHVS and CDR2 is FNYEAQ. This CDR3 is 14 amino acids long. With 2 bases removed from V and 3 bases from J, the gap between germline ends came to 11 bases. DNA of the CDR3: TGTGCCAGCAGCTTATCAGGGGGGATCTACGAGCAGTACTTC. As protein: CASSLSGGIYEQYF. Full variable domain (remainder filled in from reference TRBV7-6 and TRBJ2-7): GAGVSQSPRYKVTKRGQDVALRCDPISGHVSLYWYRQALGQGPEFLTYFNYEAQQDKSGLPNDRFSAERPEGSISTLTIQRTEQRDSAMYRCASSLSGGIYEQYFGPGTRLTVT.

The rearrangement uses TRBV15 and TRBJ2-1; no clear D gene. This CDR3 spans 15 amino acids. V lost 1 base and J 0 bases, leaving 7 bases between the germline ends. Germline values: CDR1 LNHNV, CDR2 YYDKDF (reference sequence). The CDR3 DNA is TGTGCCACCAGCAGAGCCGGTTTCTCCTACAATGAGCAGTTCTTC. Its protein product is CATSRAGFSYNEQFF.

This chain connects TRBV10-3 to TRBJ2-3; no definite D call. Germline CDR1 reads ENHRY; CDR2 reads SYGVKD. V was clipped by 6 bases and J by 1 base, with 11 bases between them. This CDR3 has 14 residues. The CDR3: CAIRPSTRTDTQYF. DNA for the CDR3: TGTGCCATCAGGCCCAGTACCCGCACAGATACGCAGTATTTT.

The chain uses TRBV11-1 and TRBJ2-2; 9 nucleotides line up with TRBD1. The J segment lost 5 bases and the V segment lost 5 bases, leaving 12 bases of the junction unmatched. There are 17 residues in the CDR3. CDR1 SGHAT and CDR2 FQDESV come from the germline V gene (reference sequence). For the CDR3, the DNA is TGTGCCAGCAGCCCGGGGACAGGGAACATTGAGACCGGGGAGCTGTTTTTT. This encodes CASSPGTGNIETGELFF.

CDR3 protein: CASSFSGTDTQYF. The CDR3 bases are TGCGCCAGCAGCTTTTCGGGCACAGATACGCAGTATTTT. V and J are TRBV5-1 and TRBJ2-3; D is unclear. CDR1 and CDR2 from the germline V gene are SGHRS and YFSETQ. Trimming shortened V by 2 bases and J by 1 base, and 5 bases separated the two germline ends. This CDR3 spans 13 amino acids.